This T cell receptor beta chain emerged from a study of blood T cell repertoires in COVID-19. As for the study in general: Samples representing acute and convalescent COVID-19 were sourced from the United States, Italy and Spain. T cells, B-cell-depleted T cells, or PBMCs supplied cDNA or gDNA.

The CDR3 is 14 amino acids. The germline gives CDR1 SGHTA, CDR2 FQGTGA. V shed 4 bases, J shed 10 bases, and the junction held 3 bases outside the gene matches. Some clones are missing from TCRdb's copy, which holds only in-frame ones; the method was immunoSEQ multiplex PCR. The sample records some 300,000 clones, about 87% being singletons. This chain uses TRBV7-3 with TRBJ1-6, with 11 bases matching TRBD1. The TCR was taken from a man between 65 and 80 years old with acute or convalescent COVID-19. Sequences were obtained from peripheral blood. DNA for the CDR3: TGTGCCAGCAGCTGGACAGGGGGCGAATCACCCCTCCACTTT. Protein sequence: CASSWTGGESPLHF.